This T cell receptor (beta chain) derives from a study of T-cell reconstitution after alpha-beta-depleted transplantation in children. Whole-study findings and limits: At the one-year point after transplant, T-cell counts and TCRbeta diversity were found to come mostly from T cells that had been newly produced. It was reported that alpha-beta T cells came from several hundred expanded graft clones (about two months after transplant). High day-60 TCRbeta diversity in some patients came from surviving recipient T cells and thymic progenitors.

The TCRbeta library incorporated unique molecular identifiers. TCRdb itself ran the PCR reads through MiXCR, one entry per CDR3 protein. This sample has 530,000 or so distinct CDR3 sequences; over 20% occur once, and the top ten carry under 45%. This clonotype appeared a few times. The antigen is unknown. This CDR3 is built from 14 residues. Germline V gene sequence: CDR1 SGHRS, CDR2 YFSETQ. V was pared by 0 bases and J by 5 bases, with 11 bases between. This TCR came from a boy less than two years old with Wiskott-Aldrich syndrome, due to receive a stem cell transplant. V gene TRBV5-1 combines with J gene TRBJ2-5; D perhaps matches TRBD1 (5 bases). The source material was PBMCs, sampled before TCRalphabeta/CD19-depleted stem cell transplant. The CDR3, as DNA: TGCGCCAGCAGCTTGGCTCCAGGGCAGGAGACCCAGTACTTC. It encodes CASSLAPGQETQYF. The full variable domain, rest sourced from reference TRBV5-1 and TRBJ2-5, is KAGVTQTPRYLIKTRGQQVTLSCSPISGHRSVSWYQQTPGQGLQFLFEYFSETQRNKGNFPGRFSGRQFSNSRSEMNVSTLELGDSALYLCASSLAPGQETQYFGPGTRLLVL.